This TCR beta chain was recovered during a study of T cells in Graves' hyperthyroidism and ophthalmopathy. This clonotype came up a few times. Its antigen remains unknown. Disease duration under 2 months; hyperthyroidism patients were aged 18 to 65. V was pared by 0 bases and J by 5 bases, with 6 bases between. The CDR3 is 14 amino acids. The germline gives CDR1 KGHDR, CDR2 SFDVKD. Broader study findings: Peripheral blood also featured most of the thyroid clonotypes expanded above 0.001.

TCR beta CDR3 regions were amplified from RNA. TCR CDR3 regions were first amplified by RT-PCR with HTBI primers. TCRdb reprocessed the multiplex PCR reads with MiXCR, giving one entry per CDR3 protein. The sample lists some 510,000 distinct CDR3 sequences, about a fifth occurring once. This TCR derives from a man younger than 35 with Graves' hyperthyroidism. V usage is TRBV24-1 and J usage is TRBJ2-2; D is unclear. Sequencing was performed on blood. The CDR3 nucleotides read TGTGCCACCAGTGATTTGATTGGGACCGGGGAGCTGTTTTTT. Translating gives CATSDLIGTGELFF.